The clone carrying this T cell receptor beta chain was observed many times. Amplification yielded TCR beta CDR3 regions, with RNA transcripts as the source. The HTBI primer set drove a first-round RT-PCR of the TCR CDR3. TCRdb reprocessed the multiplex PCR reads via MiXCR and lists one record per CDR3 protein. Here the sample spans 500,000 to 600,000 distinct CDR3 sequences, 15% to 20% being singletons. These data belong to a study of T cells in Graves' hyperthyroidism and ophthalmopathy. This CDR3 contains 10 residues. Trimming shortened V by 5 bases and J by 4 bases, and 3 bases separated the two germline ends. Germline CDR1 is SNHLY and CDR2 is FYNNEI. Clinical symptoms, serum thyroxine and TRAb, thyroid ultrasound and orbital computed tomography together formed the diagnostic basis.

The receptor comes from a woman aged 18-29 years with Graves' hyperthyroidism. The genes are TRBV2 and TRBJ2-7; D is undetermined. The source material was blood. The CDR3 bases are TGTGCCAGCAGTAGGTACGAGCAGTACTTC. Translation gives CASSRYEQYF.